This T cell receptor (beta chain) stems from a study of blood T cell repertoires in COVID-19. Study information: T cells, B-cell-depleted T cells, or PBMCs supplied cDNA or gDNA.

The CDR3 spans 15 residues. Germline lookup yields CDR1 SGHAT and CDR2 FQDESV (reference sequence). Germline trimming cut 4 bases from V and 4 bases from J; bases unmatched to any gene: 4. Per the authors' pipeline: The assay estimated nucleated cells by amplifying reference gene primers. Data came from immunoSEQ multiplex PCR; TCRdb stores just in-frame clones and leaves some out. V and J calls and clone size come straight from that table; D and trimming were deduced from the DNA. The sample yields roughly 250,000 clones, about nine tenths seen once. What was sequenced was peripheral blood. This clonotype was sampled from a young woman with COVID-19, enrolled during active disease. The rearrangement joins TRBV11-1 to TRBJ2-5; TRBD2 matches at 12 bases. The CDR3 here is CASSYGLAGIETQYF. For the CDR3, the DNA is TGTGCCAGCAGCTATGGACTAGCGGGGATAGAGACCCAGTACTTC.